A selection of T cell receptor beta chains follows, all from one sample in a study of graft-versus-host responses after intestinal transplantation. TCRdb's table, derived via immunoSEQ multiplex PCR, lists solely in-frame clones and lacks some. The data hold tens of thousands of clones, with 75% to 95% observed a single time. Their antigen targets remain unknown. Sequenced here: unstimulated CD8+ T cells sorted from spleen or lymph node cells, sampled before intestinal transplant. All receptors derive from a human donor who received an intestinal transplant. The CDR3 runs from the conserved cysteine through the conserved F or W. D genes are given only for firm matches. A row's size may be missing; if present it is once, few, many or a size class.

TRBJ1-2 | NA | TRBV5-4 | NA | TGTGCCAGCAGGGACAGCTATGGCTACACCTTC | CASRDSYGYTF
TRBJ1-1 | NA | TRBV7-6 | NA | TGTGCCAGCAGCTTAGGACTTGACACTGAAGCTTTCTTT | CASSLGLDTEAFF
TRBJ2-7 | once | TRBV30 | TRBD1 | TGTGCCTGGAGTTGGACAGGGCGAAATACCTACGAGCAGTACTTC | CAWSWTGRNTYEQYF
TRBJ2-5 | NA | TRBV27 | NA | TGTGCCAGCAGACCCACGGGGGGCGAGACCCAGTACTTC | CASRPTGGETQYF
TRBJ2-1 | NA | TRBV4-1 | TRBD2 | TGCGCCAGCAGCCAAGATTTCGGGGGGGATGAGCAGTTCTTC | CASSQDFGGDEQFF
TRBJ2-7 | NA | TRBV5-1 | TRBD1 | TGCGCCAGCAGCCCCGGACAGGGGGCGTTCTTCGAGCAGTACTTC | CASSPGQGAFFEQYF
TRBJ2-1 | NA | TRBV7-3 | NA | TGTGCCAGCAGCTTAAAACCCCCGCTGACAGGCTCCTACAATGAGCAGTTCTTC | CASSLKPPLTGSYNEQFF
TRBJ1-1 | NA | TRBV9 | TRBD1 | TGTGCCAGCAGCGTGGGACAGCCGAACACTGAAGCTTTCTTT | CASSVGQPNTEAFF
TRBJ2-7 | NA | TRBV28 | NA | TGTGCCAGCAACCCCGACATCTCCTACGAGCAGTACTTC | CASNPDISYEQYF
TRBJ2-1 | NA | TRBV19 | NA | TGTGCCAGCGCCCTTGGCCCCGATCCTAATGAGCAGTTCTTC | CASALGPDPNEQFF
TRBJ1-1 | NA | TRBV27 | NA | TGTGCCAGCAGTTTATCAGGGGGCACTGAAGCTTTCTTT | CASSLSGGTEAFF
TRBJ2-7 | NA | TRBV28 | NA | TGTGCCAGCAGTTTAGCCATACAGGACGAGCAGTACTTC | CASSLAIQDEQYF
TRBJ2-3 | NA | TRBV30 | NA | TGTGCCTGGAGTGGACCCCAGGGAAGGAGAACAGATACGCAGTATTTT | CAWSGPQGRRTDTQYF
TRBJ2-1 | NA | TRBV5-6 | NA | TGTGCCAGCAGCTTGGTGAGGGCCTCACTAAGTGAGCAGTTCTTC | CASSLVRASLSEQFF